This entry lists 25 T cell receptor beta chains sequenced from one sample in a study of T cells in localized non-small cell lung cancer. Sequenced by immunoSEQ multiplex PCR; TCRdb stores in-frame clones only, minus some. The profile shows around 50,000 clones, 75% to 90% of them singletons. Here the sequenced sample was peripheral blood, taken before any cancer treatment. These receptors originate from a woman aged 40 to 75 with stage I lung adenocarcinoma.

V and J are TRBV7-7 and TRBJ2-2, with D perhaps matching TRBD2 (6 bases). Trimming removed 1 base at V and 3 bases at J, with 12 bases between. Germline V gives CDR1 SSHAT, CDR2 FNYEAQ (reference sequence). This CDR3 contains 16 residues. The CDR3 DNA is TGTGCCAGCAGCTTAGGCGGGGTGGGGGACACCGGGGAGCTGTTTTTT. Protein product: CASSLGGVGDTGELFF.

The rearrangement joins TRBV7-2 to TRBJ2-3; 12 bases fit TRBD2. J lost 4 bases, V lost 2 bases, and 4 bases had no gene match. The CDR3 extends over 16 amino acids. Germline CDR1 and CDR2: SGHTA and FQGNSA. CDR3 sequence reads: CASSLWTSGVPDTQYF. The CDR3 DNA reads TGTGCCAGCAGCTTATGGACTAGCGGGGTTCCAGATACGCAGTATTTT.

This chain joins TRBV7-9 and TRBJ1-2; TRBD1 agrees at 7 bases. Trimming cost V 4 bases and J 3 bases; bases outside gene matches: 8. There are 15 residues in the CDR3. Per germline, CDR1 SEHNR and CDR2 FQNEAQ (reference sequence). The CDR3 spells CASSSGGQAYYGYTF. The CDR3 coding sequence is TGTGCCAGCAGCTCTGGAGGACAGGCTTACTATGGCTACACCTTC.

This chain uses TRBV6-6 with TRBJ2-7; 8 nucleotides agree with TRBD1. V trimming: 3 bases; J trimming: 2 bases; junction bases outside the gene matches: 3. There are 14 residues in the CDR3. CDR1 is MNHNY and CDR2 is SVGAGI in the germline V gene (reference sequence). The CDR3 DNA follows: TGTGCCAGCAGTTATGGACAGGGCCCCTACGAGCAGTACTTC. Translated: CASSYGQGPYEQYF.

The rearrangement links TRBV5-4 to TRBJ2-1; D may be TRBD1 (6 bases). The germline V gene encodes CDR1 SGHNT and CDR2 YYREEE (reference sequence). The CDR3 sequence is 16 residues long. Trimming shortened V by 4 bases and J by 0 bases, and 14 bases separated the two germline ends. CDR3 sequence reads: CASSLGQSGSYNEQFF. Written as DNA, the CDR3 is TGTGCCAGCAGCCTCGGACAGAGCGGCTCCTACAATGAGCAGTTCTTC.

The V gene is TRBV30, the J gene TRBJ1-2, with a possible D match to TRBD1 (6 bases). The V gene lost 3 bases and the J gene lost 6 bases, with 11 bases spanning the gap. CDR1 GTSNPN and CDR2 SVGIG come from the germline V gene (reference sequence). The CDR3 consists of 12 residues. The CDR3 spells CAWSYRENGYTF. In DNA, the CDR3 is TGTGCCTGGAGCTACAGGGAAAATGGCTACACCTTC. Looking up the rest from reference TRBV30 and TRBJ1-2 gives the full variable domain: SQTIHQWPATLVQPVGSPLSLECTVEGTSNPNLYWYRQAAGRGLQLLFYSVGIGQISSEVPQNLSASRPQDRQFILSSKKLLLSDSGFYLCAWSYRENGYTFGSGTRLTVV.

This chain connects TRBV19 to TRBJ1-5; D gene uncertain. Trimming took off 0 bases at V and 7 bases at J, with 7 bases between the two ends. Per the germline V gene, CDR1 is LNHDA and CDR2 is SQIVND (reference sequence). The CDR3 loop spans 13 amino acids. CDR3: CASSIEQLQPQHF. The DNA for the CDR3 is TGTGCCAGTAGTATAGAACAGCTGCAGCCCCAGCATTTT.

V gene TRBV7-8 combines with J gene TRBJ1-1, with D possibly being TRBD1 (5 bases). Trimming removed 6 bases at V and 4 bases at J, with 18 bases between. The CDR3 consists of 15 residues. Germline loops: CDR1 SGHVS, CDR2 FQNEAQ. DNA of the CDR3: TGTGCCAGCAGACCCGGGGACTGGGAGGCCACTGAAGCTTTCTTT. Translated, it gives CASRPGDWEATEAFF.

V and J are TRBV7-2 and TRBJ1-2; the match to TRBD1 covers 9 bases. The V gene end was trimmed by 3 bases and the J gene end by 8 bases; junction bases not matched to a gene: 7. There are 14 residues in the CDR3. From germline, CDR1 is SGHTA and CDR2 FQGNSA. DNA for the CDR3: TGTGCCAGCAGCTTGCCGGGACAGGGTAAAGGCTACACCTTC. Translated: CASSLPGQGKGYTF.

This clone was recorded only once. V usage is TRBV2 and J usage is TRBJ2-1; D unclear. This CDR3 has 12 residues. Trimming pared 6 bases from V and 8 bases from J, leaving 11 bases between. The V gene's germline CDR1 is SNHLY and CDR2 FYNNEI. The CDR3 is CASRRGSDEQFF. The CDR3 DNA is TGTGCCAGCAGGAGAGGTTCGGATGAGCAGTTCTTC. The full variable domain, with the rest looked up from reference TRBV2 and TRBJ2-1, is EPEVTQTPSHQVTQMGQEVILRCVPISNHLYFYWYRQILGQKVEFLVSFYNNEISEKSEIFDDQFSVERPDGSNFTLKIRSTKLEDSAMYFCASRRGSDEQFFGPGTRLTVL.

CDR3 loop: CASSTTTGTAFTF. The DNA for the CDR3 is TGTGCCAGCAGCACGACCACCGGGACAGCCTTCACCTTC. V is TRBV7-2 and J is TRBJ1-2; 7 nucleotides line up with TRBD1. V shed 5 bases and J 13 bases; nucleotides not matched to a gene: 13. The CDR3 covers 13 residues. CDR1 and CDR2 from the germline V gene are SGHTA and FQGNSA.

The chain is built from TRBV30 and TRBJ1-3; 10 bases align to TRBD1. The CDR3 extends over 15 amino acids. Germline V gene data show CDR1 as GTSNPN and CDR2 as SVGIG (reference sequence). The junction had 9 bases not matched to a gene; V was cut back by 3 bases and J by 7 bases. CDR3 sequence reads: CAWRPGTGVLNTIYF. Written as DNA, the CDR3 is TGTGCCTGGAGGCCGGGGACAGGGGTTCTCAACACCATATATTTT.

The rearrangement joins TRBV10-1 to TRBJ2-2, with 9 bases lining up with TRBD1. The CDR3 totals 16 residues. Germline loops: CDR1 WNHNN, CDR2 SYGVQD (reference sequence). The V segment lost 4 bases and the J segment 3 bases; nucleotides outside the gene matches: 6. CDR3 sequence: CASSGLDRGDTGELFF. The CDR3, as DNA: TGCGCCAGCAGTGGTCTGGACAGGGGTGACACCGGGGAGCTGTTTTTT.

The chain links TRBV5-1 to TRBJ2-7; 9 bases fit TRBD1. The junction had 6 bases not matched to a gene; V was cut back by 4 bases and J by 4 bases. This CDR3 has 14 amino acids. The germline gives CDR1 SGHRS, CDR2 YFSETQ. CDR3: CASSTMGQGYEQYF. In nucleotides, the CDR3 is TGCGCCAGCAGCACGATGGGACAGGGATACGAGCAGTACTTC.

The V gene is TRBV4-3, the J gene TRBJ2-7, with TRBD1 identical over 8 bases. Trimming took 5 bases from V and 3 from J; bases not matched to a gene: 3. CDR1 LGHNA and CDR2 YSLEER come from the germline V gene. The CDR3 spans 13 residues. In DNA, the CDR3 is TGCGCCAGCAGCATAGACAGGGGCTACGAGCAGTACTTC. Translated: CASSIDRGYEQYF.

The chain links TRBV10-3 to TRBJ1-1, with 10 positions matching TRBD1. Germline CDR1 is ENHRY and CDR2 is SYGVKD. With V trimmed by 2 bases and J by 4 bases, 7 bases remained unmatched. The CDR3 runs to 16 residues. The CDR3 is CAISEPQTGGPTEAFF. CDR3 nucleotide sequence: TGTGCCATCAGTGAGCCCCAGACAGGGGGCCCCACTGAAGCTTTCTTT.

The rearrangement uses TRBV4-3 and TRBJ2-7; TRBD2 aligns across 7 bases. The V and J ends lost 3 bases and 0 bases, in that order; junction bases with no gene match: 5. The CDR3 extends over 15 amino acids. CDR1 and CDR2 from the germline V gene are LGHNA and YSLEER. CDR3 in amino acids: CASSHGLGNSYEQYF. CDR3 nucleotide sequence: TGCGCCAGCAGCCATGGACTAGGCAACTCCTACGAGCAGTACTTC.

The chain combines TRBV7-2 with TRBJ1-2, with TRBD1 as a possible D gene (5 bases). V was trimmed by 6 bases and J by 4 bases, leaving 12 bases between them. Germline V gene data show CDR1 as SGHTA and CDR2 as FQGNSA. CDR3 length: 13 residues. CDR3 loop: CASSTDRTYGYTF. CDR3 in DNA: TGTGCCAGCAGTACCGACAGAACCTATGGCTACACCTTC.

V gene TRBV7-2 combines with J gene TRBJ2-7; the D call may be TRBD1 or TRBD2 (5 bases each). With 5 bases removed from V and 0 bases from J, the gap between germline ends came to 11 bases. The CDR3 contains 14 residues. Per the germline V gene, CDR1 is SGHTA and CDR2 is FQGNSA. The CDR3 spells CASSRDLYSYEQYF. The CDR3 nucleotides are TGTGCCAGCAGCCGGGACCTGTACTCCTACGAGCAGTACTTC.

The chain combines TRBV7-9 with TRBJ2-2; 11 bases line up with TRBD2. The junction had 7 bases not matched to a gene; V was cut back by 4 bases and J by 0 bases. From germline, CDR1 is SEHNR and CDR2 FQNEAQ (reference sequence). The length of the CDR3 is 18 residues. The CDR3 nucleotides read TGTGCCAGCAGCTCCTTACTAGCGGGAGACACGAACACCGGGGAGCTGTTTTTT. This translates into CASSSLLAGDTNTGELFF. Based on the CDR3 plus reference TRBV7-9 and TRBJ2-2, the full variable domain is DTGVSQNPRHKITKRGQNVTFRCDPISEHNRLYWYRQTLGQGPEFLTYFQNEAQLEKSRLLSDRFSAERPKGSFSTLEIQRTEQGDSAMYLCASSSLLAGDTNTGELFFGEGSRLTVL.

This clone was recorded once. The chain employs TRBV28 and TRBJ2-3, with D tentatively TRBD2 (5 bases). Germline lookup yields CDR1 MDHEN and CDR2 SYDVKM. CDR3 length equals 15 residues. The ends were cut back, 8 bases at V and 0 bases at J, with 15 bases in the middle. The CDR3 is CASQNGDFSTDTQYF. The CDR3 DNA is TGTGCCAGCCAAAACGGGGATTTTAGCACAGATACGCAGTATTTT.

V is TRBV2 and J is TRBJ2-2, with D tentatively TRBD1 (6 bases). CDR3 length: 15 residues. CDR1 and CDR2 from the germline V gene are SNHLY and FYNNEI. Trimming took 5 bases from V and 0 from J, leaving 10 bases between them. This chain's CDR3 is CASSPDSANTGELFF. The CDR3 DNA reads TGTGCCAGCAGTCCGGACAGCGCGAACACCGGGGAGCTGTTTTTT.

This sequence joins TRBV5-1 and TRBJ2-3; D perhaps matches TRBD2 (5 bases). The V end lost 2 bases, the J end lost 5 bases, and 9 bases lay between the germline ends. CDR1 and CDR2 from the germline V gene are SGHRS and YFSETQ. The CDR3 has 13 amino acids. CDR3 loop: CASSFLRGDTQYF. In nucleotides, the CDR3 is TGCGCCAGCAGCTTTCTCCGGGGAGATACGCAGTATTTT.

V and J are TRBV14 and TRBJ2-5; 10 nucleotides agree with TRBD1. The germline CDR1 and CDR2 sequences are SGHDN and FVKESK. The CDR3 has 15 amino acids. Trimming at V came to 1 base and at J to 5 bases, leaving 4 bases not matched to a gene. CDR3 in DNA: TGTGCCAGCAGCCAAGTGACAGGGGGCTGGGAGACCCAGTACTTC. This translates into CASSQVTGGWETQYF.

The chain couples TRBV9 to TRBJ2-4; no definite D call. V was cut by 4 bases and J by 3 bases, with 17 bases left in between. Looked up from germline, CDR1 is SGDLS and CDR2 is YYNGEE. The CDR3 has 16 residues. The CDR3 sequence is CASSLYANLGKNIQYF. The CDR3 bases are TGTGCCAGCAGCCTCTACGCCAATCTTGGCAAAAACATTCAGTACTTC.